A selection of T cell receptor beta chains follows, all from one sample in a study of blood T cell repertoires in COVID-19. This table comes from immunoSEQ multiplex PCR, and its TCRdb copy is limited to in-frame clones, with some not included. Of 350,000 to 450,000 clones listed, about nine tenths are singletons. Sequencing used PBMCs or T cells enriched from blood (not recorded which). These receptors originate from a woman aged 40 to 49 who had been exposed to COVID-19. CDR3s include the opening cysteine and the closing phenylalanine or tryptophan. Each record gives: V gene, D gene, J gene, clone size, CDR3 DNA, CDR3 protein. The D gene is left open where the match is weak. Expanded clones get a size class; other rows say once, few or many, or leave the size out.

v_gene: TRBV11-1
d_gene: -
j_gene: TRBJ1-1
abundance: -
CDR3nt: TGTGCCAGCAGCTCCACCCAGGTGAATGCGAACACTGAAGCTTTCTTT
CDR3aa: CASSSTQVNANTEAFF

v_gene: TRBV6-5
d_gene: -
j_gene: TRBJ1-2
abundance: -
CDR3nt: TGTGCCAGCATCCCCACGCGGGGCTATGGCTACACCTTC
CDR3aa: CASIPTRGYGYTF

v_gene: TRBV27
d_gene: -
j_gene: TRBJ1-4
abundance: -
CDR3nt: TGTGCCAGCAGCCTTACAACTAATGAAAAACTGTTTTTT
CDR3aa: CASSLTTNEKLFF

v_gene: TRBV5-4
d_gene: TRBD2
j_gene: TRBJ2-1
abundance: -
CDR3nt: TGTGCCAGCAGCCCGACCGGGCGGGGGAGTTTTAGCAATGAGCAGTTCTTC
CDR3aa: CASSPTGRGSFSNEQFF

v_gene: TRBV3-1/TRBV3-2
d_gene: -
j_gene: TRBJ1-3
abundance: -
CDR3nt: TGTGCCAGCAGCCGCCCCGGTTCCAACACCATATATTTT
CDR3aa: CASSRPGSNTIYF

v_gene: TRBV19
d_gene: TRBD1
j_gene: TRBJ2-7
abundance: -
CDR3nt: TGTGCCAGTAGTTTCCGGACAGGGACCTACGAGCAGTACTTC
CDR3aa: CASSFRTGTYEQYF

v_gene: TRBV3-1/TRBV3-2
d_gene: -
j_gene: TRBJ2-7
abundance: once
CDR3nt: TGTGCCAGCAGCCAAGGCGGACAGCTGGGAACTGTTTCGTACTTC
CDR3aa: CASSQGGQLGTVSYF

v_gene: TRBV5-1
d_gene: TRBD1
j_gene: TRBJ2-7
abundance: -
CDR3nt: TGCGCCAGCAGCCCAAAAGGGGACAGGGAGGAACGAAGGTACTTC
CDR3aa: CASSPKGDREERRYF

v_gene: TRBV5-6
d_gene: TRBD1
j_gene: TRBJ2-1
abundance: -
CDR3nt: TGTGCCAGCAGCCCCCGGGACAGGGGATCTTACAATGAGCAGTTCTTC
CDR3aa: CASSPRDRGSYNEQFF

v_gene: TRBV18
d_gene: TRBD1
j_gene: TRBJ2-7
abundance: -
CDR3nt: TGTGCCAGCTCGCCGGACAGGGCCGAGCAGTACTTC
CDR3aa: CASSPDRAEQYF

v_gene: TRBV24-1
d_gene: -
j_gene: TRBJ2-3
abundance: -
CDR3nt: TGTGCTATTCAGGGATATGAAAGCACAGATACGCAGTATTTT
CDR3aa: CAIQGYESTDTQYF

v_gene: TRBV11-2
d_gene: -
j_gene: TRBJ2-7
abundance: -
CDR3nt: TGTGCCAGCAGCTTAGAAACTCTTTACGAGCAGTACTTC
CDR3aa: CASSLETLYEQYF

v_gene: TRBV7-3
d_gene: TRBD2
j_gene: TRBJ2-1
abundance: -
CDR3nt: TGTGCCAGCAGCCTCACGACTAGCCATGAGCAGTTCTTC
CDR3aa: CASSLTTSHEQFF

v_gene: TRBV12-5
d_gene: -
j_gene: TRBJ1-4
abundance: once
CDR3nt: TGTGCTAGTGGACGCGAAGGAGTAACTAATGAAAAACTGTTTTTT
CDR3aa: CASGREGVTNEKLFF

v_gene: TRBV5-8
d_gene: TRBD1
j_gene: TRBJ1-5
abundance: -
CDR3nt: TGTGCCAGCAGCGACGACAGGGGGGTGGGTCAGCCCCAGCATTTT
CDR3aa: CASSDDRGVGQPQHF

v_gene: TRBV30
d_gene: TRBD1
j_gene: TRBJ1-5
abundance: -
CDR3nt: TGTGCCTGGAGCCAGGACAGGGGAAAGCCCCAGCATTTT
CDR3aa: CAWSQDRGKPQHF

v_gene: TRBV6-5
d_gene: -
j_gene: TRBJ1-1
abundance: -
CDR3nt: TGTGCCAGCAGTTGGACAACGGGTGAAGCTTTCTTT
CDR3aa: CASSWTTGEAFF

v_gene: TRBV3-1/TRBV3-2
d_gene: TRBD1
j_gene: TRBJ1-2
abundance: -
CDR3nt: TGTGCCAGCAGCCGCACAGGGGGCGGCGGTGGCTACACCTTC
CDR3aa: CASSRTGGGGGYTF

v_gene: TRBV18
d_gene: -
j_gene: TRBJ2-7
abundance: -
CDR3nt: TGTGCCAGCTCACGAGGGTGGCGGTACGAGCAGTACTTC
CDR3aa: CASSRGWRYEQYF

v_gene: TRBV5-1
d_gene: -
j_gene: TRBJ2-5
abundance: -
CDR3nt: TGCGCCAGCAGCTTGGATGGCAGGGGAGAGACCCAGTACTTC
CDR3aa: CASSLDGRGETQYF

v_gene: TRBV7-9
d_gene: -
j_gene: TRBJ1-3
abundance: -
CDR3nt: TGTGCCAGCAGCCCGTCGGGTGGTCGGAGAAACACCATATATTTT
CDR3aa: CASSPSGGRRNTIYF

v_gene: TRBV5-4
d_gene: -
j_gene: TRBJ2-7
abundance: -
CDR3nt: TGTGCCAGCAGCTTGGACGGGGACGAGCAGTACTTC
CDR3aa: CASSLDGDEQYF

v_gene: TRBV10-2
d_gene: TRBD1
j_gene: TRBJ1-6
abundance: -
CDR3nt: TGCGCCAGCAGTTTGACAGGGGAGGTTAATTCACCCCTCCACTTT
CDR3aa: CASSLTGEVNSPLHF

v_gene: TRBV3-1/TRBV3-2
d_gene: -
j_gene: TRBJ2-5
abundance: -
CDR3nt: TGTGCCAGCAGCCAACTTTCGGACGGGGGAGAGACCCAGTACTTC
CDR3aa: CASSQLSDGGETQYF

v_gene: TRBV19
d_gene: TRBD1
j_gene: TRBJ1-4
abundance: once
CDR3nt: TGTGCCAGTAGTTCCCCCGGGACAGGGGATCATAATGAAAAACTGTTTTTT
CDR3aa: CASSSPGTGDHNEKLFF

v_gene: TRBV10-3
d_gene: -
j_gene: TRBJ2-7
abundance: -
CDR3nt: TGTGCCATCAGTGGACAGACCTACGAGCAGTACTTC
CDR3aa: CAISGQTYEQYF

v_gene: TRBV15
d_gene: TRBD1
j_gene: TRBJ1-4
abundance: -
CDR3nt: TGTGCCACAACAGGGGATGGGGAAAAACTGTTTTTT
CDR3aa: CATTGDGEKLFF